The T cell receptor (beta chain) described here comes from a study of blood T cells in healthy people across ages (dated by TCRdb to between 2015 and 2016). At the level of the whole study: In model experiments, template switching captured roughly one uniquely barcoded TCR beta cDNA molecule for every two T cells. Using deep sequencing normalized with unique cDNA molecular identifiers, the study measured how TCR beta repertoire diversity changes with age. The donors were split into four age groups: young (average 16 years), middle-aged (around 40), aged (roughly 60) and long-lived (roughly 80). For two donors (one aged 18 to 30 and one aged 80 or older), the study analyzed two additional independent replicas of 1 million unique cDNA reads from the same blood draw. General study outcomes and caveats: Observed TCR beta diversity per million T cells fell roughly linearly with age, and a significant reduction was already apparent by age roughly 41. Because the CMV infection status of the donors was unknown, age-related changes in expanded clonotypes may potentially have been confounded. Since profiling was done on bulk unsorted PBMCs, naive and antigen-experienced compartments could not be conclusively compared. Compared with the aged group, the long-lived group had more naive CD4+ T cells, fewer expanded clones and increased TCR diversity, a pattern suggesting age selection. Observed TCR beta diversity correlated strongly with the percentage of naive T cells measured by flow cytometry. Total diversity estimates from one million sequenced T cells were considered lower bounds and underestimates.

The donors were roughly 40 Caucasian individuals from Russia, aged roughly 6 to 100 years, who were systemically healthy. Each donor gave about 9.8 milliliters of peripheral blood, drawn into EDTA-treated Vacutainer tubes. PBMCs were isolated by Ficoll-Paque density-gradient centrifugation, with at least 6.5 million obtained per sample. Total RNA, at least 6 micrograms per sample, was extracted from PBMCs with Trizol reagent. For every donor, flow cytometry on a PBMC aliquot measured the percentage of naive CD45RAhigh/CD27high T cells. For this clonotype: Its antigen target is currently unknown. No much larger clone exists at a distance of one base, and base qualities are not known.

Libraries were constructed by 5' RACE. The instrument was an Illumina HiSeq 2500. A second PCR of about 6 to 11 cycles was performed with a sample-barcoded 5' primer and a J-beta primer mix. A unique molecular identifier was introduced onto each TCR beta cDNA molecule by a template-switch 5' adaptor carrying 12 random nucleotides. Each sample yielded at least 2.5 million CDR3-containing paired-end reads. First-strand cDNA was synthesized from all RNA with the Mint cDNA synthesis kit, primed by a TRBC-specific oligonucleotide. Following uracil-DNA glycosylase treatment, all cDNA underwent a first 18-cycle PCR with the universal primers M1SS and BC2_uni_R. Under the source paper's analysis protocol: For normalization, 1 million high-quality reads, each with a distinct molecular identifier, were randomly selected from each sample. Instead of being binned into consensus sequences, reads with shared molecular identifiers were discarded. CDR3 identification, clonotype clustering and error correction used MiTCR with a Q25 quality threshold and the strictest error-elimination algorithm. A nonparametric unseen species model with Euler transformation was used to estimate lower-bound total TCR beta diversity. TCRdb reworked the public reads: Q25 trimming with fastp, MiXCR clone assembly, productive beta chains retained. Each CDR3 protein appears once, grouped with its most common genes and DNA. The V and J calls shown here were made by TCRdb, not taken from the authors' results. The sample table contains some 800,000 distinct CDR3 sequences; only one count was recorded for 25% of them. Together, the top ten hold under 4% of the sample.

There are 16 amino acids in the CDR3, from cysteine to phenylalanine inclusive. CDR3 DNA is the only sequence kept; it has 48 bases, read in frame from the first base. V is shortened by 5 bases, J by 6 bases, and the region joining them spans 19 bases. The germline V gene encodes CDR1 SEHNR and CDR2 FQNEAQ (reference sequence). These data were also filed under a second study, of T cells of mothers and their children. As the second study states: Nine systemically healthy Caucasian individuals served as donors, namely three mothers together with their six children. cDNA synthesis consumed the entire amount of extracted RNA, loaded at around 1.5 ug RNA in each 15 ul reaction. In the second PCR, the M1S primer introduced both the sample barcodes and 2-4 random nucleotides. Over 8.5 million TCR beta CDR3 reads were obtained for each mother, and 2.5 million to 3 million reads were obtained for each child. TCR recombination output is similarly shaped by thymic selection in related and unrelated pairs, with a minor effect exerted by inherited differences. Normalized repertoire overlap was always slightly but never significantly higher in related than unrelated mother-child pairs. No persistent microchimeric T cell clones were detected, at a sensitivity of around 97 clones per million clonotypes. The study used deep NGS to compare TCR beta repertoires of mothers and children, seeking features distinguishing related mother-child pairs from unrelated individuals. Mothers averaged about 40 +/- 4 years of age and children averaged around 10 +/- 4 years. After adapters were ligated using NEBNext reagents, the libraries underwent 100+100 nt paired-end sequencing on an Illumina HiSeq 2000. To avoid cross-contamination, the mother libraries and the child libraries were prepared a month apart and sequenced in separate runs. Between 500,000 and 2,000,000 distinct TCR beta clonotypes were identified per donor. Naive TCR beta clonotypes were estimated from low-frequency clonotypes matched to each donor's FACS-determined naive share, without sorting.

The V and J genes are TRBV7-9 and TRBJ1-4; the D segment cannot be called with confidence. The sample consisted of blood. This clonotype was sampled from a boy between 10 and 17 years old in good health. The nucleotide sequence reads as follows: TGTGCCAGCAGCCCTCTACCCGGGGTGGAAGATGAAAAACTGTTTTTT. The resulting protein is CASSPLPGVEDEKLFF.